The TCR beta chain described here comes from a study of CD8 T cells in Susac syndrome. Whole-study context: Among the sequenced Susac syndrome patients, roughly six had active disease while about eight were in remission. Patients with Susac syndrome had blood drawn and were at that point therapy-naive, on corticosteroids, or on intravenous immunoglobulin alone.

TCR beta sequences were obtained from blood CD8+ and CD4+ T cells. Random hexamers were used to reverse transcribe an amount of roughly 0.45 to 1 ug RNA. From the immunoSEQ multiplex PCR reads, TCRdb called clonotypes with MiXCR, one entry per CDR3 protein. This sample has roughly 200,000 distinct CDR3 sequences, with about 95% found just once. Deletions cut 6 bases from V and 4 bases from J, with 13 bases between. This CDR3 comprises 13 residues. Germline values: CDR1 MNHEY, CDR2 SVGAGI. Sequenced material: CD4+ T cells from PBMCs. The receptor's source is a human donor with Susac syndrome. This chain links TRBV6-5 with TRBJ2-7; possible D gene TRBD2, 6 bases. The chain's CDR3 is CASRPGGVYEQYF. CDR3 in DNA: TGTGCCAGCAGACCCGGAGGGGTTTACGAGCAGTACTTC.